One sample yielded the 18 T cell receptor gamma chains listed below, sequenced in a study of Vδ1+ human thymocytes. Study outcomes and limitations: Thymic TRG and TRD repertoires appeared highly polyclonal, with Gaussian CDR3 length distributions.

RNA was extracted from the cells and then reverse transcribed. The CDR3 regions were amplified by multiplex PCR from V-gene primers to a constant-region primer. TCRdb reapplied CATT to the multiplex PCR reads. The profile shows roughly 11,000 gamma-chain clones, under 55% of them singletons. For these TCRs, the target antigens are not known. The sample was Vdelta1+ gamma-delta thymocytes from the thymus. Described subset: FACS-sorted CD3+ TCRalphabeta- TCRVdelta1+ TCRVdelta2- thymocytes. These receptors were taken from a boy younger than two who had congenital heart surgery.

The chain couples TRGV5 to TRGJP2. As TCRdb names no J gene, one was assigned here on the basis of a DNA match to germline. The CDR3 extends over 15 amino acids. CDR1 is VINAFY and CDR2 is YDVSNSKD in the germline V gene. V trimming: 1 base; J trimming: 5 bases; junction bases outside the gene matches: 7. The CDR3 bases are TGTGCCACCTGGGACAGTAGAAGAAGTGATTGGATCAAGACGTTT. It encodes CATWDSRRSDWIKTF.

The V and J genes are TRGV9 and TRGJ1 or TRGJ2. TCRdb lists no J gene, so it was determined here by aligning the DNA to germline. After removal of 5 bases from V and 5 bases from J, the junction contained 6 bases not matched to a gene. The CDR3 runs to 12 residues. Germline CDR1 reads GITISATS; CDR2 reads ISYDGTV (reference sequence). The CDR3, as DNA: TGTGCCTTGTGGGGGAGTGATTATAAGAAACTCTTT. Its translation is CALWGSDYKKLF.

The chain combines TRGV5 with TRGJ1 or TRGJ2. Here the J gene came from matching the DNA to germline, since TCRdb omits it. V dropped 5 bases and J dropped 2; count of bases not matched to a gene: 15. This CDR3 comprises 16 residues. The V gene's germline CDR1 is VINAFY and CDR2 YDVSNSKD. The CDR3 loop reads CATWGGLHPHYYKKLF. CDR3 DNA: TGTGCCACCTGGGGGGGTTTGCACCCTCATTATTATAAGAAACTCTTT.

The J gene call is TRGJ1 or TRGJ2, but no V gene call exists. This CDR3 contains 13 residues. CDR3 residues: CATWGWGYYKKLF. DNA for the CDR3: TGTGCCACCTGGGGCTGGGGGTATTATAAGAAACTCTTT.

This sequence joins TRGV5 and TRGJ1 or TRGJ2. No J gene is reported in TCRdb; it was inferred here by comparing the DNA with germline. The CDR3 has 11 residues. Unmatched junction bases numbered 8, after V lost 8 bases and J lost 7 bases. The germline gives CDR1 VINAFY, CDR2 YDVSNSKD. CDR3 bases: TGTGCCACCTTGGTGGGGTATAAGAAACTCTTT. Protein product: CATLVGYKKLF.

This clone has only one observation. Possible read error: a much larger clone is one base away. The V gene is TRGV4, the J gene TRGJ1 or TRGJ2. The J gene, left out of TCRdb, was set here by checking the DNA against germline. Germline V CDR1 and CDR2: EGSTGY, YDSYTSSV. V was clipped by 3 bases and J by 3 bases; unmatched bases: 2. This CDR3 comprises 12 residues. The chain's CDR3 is CATWDCYYKKLF. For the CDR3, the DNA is TGTGCCACCTGGGATTGTTATTATAAGAAACTCTTT.

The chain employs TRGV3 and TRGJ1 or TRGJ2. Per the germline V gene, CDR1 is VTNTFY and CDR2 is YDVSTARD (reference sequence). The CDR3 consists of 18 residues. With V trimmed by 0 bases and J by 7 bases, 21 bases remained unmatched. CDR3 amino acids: CATWDRPVKFGQGYKKLF. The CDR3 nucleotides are TGTGCCACCTGGGACAGGCCAGTGAAATTTGGCCAGGGGTATAAGAAACTCTTT.

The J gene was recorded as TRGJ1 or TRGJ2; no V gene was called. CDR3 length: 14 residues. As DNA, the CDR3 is TGTGCCACCTGGGACAGGCCAGGACCCAATGGGAAACTCTTT. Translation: CATWDRPGPNGKLF.

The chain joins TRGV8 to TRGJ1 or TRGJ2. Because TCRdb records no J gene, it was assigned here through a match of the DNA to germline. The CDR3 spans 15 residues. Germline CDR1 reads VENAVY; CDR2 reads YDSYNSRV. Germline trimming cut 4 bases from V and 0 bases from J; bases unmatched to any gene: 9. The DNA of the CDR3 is TGTGCCACCTGGGAAGATGCTCCGAATTATTATAAGAAACTCTTT. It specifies CATWEDAPNYYKKLF.

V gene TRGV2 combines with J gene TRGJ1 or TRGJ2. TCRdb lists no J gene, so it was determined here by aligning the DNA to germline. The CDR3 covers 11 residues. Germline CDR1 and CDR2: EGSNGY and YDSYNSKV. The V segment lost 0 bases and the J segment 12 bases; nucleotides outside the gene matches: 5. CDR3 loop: CATWDGLRKLF. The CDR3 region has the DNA TGTGCCACCTGGGACGGGCTTAGGAAACTCTTT.

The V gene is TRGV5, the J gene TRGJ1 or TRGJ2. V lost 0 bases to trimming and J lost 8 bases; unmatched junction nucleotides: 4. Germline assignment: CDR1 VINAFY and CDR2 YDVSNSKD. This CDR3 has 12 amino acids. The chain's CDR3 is CATWDRPDKKLF. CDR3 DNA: TGTGCCACCTGGGACAGGCCAGATAAGAAACTCTTT.

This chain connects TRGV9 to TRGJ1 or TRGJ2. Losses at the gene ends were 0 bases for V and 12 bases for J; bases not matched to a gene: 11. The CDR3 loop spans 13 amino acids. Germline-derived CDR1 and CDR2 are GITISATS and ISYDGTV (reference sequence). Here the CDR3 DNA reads TGTGCCTTGTGGGAGGTGCACGGTATGGGGAAACTCTTT. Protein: CALWEVHGMGKLF.

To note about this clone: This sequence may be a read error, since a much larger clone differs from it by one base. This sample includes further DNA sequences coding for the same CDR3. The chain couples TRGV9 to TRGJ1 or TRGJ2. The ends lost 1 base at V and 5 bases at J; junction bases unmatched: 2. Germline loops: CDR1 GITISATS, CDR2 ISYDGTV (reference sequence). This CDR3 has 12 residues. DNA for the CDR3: TGTGCCTTGTGGGAGGTTAATTATAAGAAACTCTTT. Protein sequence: CALWEVNYKKLF.

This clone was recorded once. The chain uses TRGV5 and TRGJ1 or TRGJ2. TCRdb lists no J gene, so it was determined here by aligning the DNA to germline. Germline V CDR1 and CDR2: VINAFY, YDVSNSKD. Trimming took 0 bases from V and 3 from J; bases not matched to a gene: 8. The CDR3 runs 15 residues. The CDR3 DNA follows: TGTGCCACCTGGGACAGGCGGTCCCCTTATTATAAGAAACTCTTT. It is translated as CATWDRRSPYYKKLF.

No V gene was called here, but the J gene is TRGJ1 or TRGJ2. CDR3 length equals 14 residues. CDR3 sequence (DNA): TGTGCCACCTGGGACAGAAAGAATTATTATAAGAAACTCTTT. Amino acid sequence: CATWDRKNYYKKLF.

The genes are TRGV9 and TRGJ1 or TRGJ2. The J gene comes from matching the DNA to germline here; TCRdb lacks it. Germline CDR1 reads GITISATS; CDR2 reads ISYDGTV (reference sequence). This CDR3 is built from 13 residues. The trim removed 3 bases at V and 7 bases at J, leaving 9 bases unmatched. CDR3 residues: CALWEPLTYKKLF. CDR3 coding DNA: TGTGCCTTGTGGGAGCCCCTGACCTATAAGAAACTCTTT.

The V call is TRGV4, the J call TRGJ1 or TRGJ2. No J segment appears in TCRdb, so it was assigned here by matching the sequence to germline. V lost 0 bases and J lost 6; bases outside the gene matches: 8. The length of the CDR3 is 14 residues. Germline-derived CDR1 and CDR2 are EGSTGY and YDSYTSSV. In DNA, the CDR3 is TGTGCCACCTGGGATGGGCGTCCTCGTTATAAGAAACTCTTT. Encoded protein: CATWDGRPRYKKLF.

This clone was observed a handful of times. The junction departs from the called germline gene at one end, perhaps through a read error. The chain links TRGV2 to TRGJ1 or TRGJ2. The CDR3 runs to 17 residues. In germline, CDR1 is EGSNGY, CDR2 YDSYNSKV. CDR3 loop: CATWDGPLKDRYYKKLF. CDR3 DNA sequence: TGCGCCACCTGGGACGGGCCACTTAAAGATCGTTATTATAAGAAACTCTTT.